The TCR beta chain under discussion was sequenced for a study of technical replicates of blood from several donors. Germline CDR1 and CDR2: LNHDA and SQIVND (reference sequence). With 0 bases removed from V and 0 bases from J, the gap between germline ends came to 11 bases. This CDR3 has 16 amino acids. Profiling relied on immunoSEQ multiplex PCR, and the TCRdb table lists in-frame clones only, not all of them. The sample comprises around 68,000 clones, nearly 98% of which are singletons, and 0.25% to 0.35% rests with the top ten. The sample taken for sequencing was T cells isolated from PBMCs. The receptor was derived from a human donor in good health. The chain has TRBV19 and TRBJ1-1; tentatively, D is TRBD1 (6 bases). The CDR3 nucleotides read TGTGCCAGTAGTATAGAGCCGGACAGATTGAACACTGAAGCTTTCTTT. Amino acids: CASSIEPDRLNTEAFF.